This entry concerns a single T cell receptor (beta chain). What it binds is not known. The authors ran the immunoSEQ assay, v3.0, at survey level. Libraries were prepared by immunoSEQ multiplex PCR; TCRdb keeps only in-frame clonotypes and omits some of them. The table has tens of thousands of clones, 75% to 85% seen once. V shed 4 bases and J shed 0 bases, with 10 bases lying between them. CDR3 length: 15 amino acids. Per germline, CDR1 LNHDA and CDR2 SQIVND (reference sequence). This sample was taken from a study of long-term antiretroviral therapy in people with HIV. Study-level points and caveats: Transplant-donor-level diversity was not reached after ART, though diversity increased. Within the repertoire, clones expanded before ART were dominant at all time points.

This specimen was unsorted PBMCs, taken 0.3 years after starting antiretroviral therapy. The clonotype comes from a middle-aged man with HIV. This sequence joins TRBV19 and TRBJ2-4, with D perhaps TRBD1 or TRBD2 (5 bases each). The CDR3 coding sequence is TGTGCCAGTAGTAAATCAGGGACAGCCAAAAACATTCAGTACTTC. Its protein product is CASSKSGTAKNIQYF. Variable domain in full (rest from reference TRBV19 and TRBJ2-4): DGGITQSPKYLFRKEGQNVTLSCEQNLNHDAMYWYRQDPGQGLRLIYYSQIVNDFQKGDIAEGYSVSREKKESFPLTVTSAQKNPTAFYLCASSKSGTAKNIQYFGAGTRLSVL.